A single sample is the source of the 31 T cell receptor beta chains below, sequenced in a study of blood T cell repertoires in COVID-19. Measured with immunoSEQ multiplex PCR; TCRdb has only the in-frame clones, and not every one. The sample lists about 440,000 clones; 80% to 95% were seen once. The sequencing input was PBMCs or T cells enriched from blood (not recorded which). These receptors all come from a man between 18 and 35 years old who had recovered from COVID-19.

CDR3: CAIKSGANTGELFF. In nucleotides, the CDR3 is TGTGCCATCAAAAGCGGAGCCAACACCGGGGAGCTGTTTTTT. The rearrangement links TRBV10-3 to TRBJ2-2, with D possibly being TRBD2 (5 bases). The CDR3 spans 14 residues. CDR1 and CDR2 from the germline V gene are ENHRY and SYGVKD. V lost 7 bases to trimming and J lost 2 bases, with 11 bases between them.

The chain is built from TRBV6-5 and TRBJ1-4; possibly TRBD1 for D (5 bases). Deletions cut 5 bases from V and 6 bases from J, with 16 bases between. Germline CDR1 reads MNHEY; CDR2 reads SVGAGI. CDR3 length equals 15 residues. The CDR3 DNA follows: TGTGCCAGCAGTAGAAATAACGGGGGGGATGAAAAACTGTTTTTT. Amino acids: CASSRNNGGDEKLFF.

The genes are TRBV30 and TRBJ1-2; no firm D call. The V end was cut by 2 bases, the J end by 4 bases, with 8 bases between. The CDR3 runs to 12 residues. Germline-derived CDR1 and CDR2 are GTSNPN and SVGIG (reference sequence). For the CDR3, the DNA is TGTGCCTGGAGTTCCGGGAGCTATGGCTACACCTTC. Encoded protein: CAWSSGSYGYTF.

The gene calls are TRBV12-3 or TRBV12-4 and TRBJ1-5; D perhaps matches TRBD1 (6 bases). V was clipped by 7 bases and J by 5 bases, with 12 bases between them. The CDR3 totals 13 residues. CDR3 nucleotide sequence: TGTGCCAGCACCAACGACAGGCATCAGCCCCAGCATTTT. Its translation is CASTNDRHQPQHF.

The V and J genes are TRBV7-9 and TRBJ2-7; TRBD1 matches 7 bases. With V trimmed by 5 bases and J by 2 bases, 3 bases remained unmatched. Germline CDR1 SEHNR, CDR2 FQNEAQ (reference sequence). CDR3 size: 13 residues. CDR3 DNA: TGTGCCAGCAGCCACAGGGGAACCTACGAGCAGTACTTC. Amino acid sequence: CASSHRGTYEQYF.

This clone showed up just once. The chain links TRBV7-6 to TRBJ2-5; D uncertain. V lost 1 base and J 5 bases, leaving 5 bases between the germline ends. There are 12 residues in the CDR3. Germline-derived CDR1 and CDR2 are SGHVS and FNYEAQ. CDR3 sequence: CASSLDRETQYF. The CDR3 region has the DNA TGTGCCAGCAGCTTAGATCGGGAGACCCAGTACTTC.

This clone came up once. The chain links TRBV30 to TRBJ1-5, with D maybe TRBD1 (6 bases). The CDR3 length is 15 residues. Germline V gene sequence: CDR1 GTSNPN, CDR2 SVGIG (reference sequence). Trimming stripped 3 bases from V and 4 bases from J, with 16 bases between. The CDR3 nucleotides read TGTGCCTGGAGCATAGCTACAGGGCCTAATCAGCCCCAGCATTTT. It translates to CAWSIATGPNQPQHF.

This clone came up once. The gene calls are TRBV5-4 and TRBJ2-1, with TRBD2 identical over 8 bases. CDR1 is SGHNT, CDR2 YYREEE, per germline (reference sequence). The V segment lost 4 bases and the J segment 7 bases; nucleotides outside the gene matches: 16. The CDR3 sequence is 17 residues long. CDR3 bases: TGTGCCAGCAGCCCTCTTCCCCCGCTAGCGGGTGGGAATGAGCAGTTCTTC. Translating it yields CASSPLPPLAGGNEQFF. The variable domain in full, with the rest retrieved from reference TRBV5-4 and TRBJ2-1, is ETGVTQSPTHLIKTRGQQVTLRCSSQSGHNTVSWYQQALGQGPQFIFQYYREEENGRGNFPPRFSGLQFPNYSSELNVNALELDDSALYLCASSPLPPLAGGNEQFFGPGTRLTVL.

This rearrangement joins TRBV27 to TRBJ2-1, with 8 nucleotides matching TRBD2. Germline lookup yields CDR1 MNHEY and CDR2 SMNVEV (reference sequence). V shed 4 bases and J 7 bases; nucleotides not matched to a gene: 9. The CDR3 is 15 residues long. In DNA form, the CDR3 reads TGTGCCAGCAGTTCAACCCCGGGGACTAGTAATGAGCAGTTCTTC. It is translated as CASSSTPGTSNEQFF.

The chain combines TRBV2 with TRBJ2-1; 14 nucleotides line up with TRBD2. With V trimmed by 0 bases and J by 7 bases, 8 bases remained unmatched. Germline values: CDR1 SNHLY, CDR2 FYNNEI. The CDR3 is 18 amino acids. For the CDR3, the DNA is TGTGCCAGCAGTGAAGCGCTTCCTCGACTAGCGGGGGGGAATGAGCAGTTCTTC. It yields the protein CASSEALPRLAGGNEQFF.

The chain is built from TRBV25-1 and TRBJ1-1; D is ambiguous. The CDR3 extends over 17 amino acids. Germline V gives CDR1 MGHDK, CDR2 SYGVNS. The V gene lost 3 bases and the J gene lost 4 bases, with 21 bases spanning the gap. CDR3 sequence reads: CASSDLPQLQRSTEAFF. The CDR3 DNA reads TGTGCCAGCAGTGATCTCCCCCAATTACAGAGAAGCACTGAAGCTTTCTTT.

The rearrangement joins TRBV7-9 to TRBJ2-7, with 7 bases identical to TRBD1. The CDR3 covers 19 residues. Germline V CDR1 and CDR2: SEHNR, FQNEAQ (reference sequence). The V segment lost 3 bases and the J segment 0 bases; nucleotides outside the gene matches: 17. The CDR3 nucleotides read TGTGCCAGCAGCTTCGGTTTGCACAGGGGCGAACAACTCTCCTACGAGCAGTACTTC. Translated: CASSFGLHRGEQLSYEQYF.

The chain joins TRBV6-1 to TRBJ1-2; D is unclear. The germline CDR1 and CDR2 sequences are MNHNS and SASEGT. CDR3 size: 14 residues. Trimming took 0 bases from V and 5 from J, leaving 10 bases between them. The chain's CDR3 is CASSEALRSYGYTF. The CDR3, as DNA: TGTGCCAGCAGTGAAGCGCTTCGGAGTTATGGCTACACCTTC.

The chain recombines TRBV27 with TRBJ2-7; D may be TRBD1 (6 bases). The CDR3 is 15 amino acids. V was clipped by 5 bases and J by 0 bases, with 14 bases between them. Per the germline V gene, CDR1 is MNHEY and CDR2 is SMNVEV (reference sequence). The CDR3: CASSRTGQLSYEQYF. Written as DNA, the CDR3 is TGTGCCAGCAGTCGAACGGGACAACTCTCCTACGAGCAGTACTTC.

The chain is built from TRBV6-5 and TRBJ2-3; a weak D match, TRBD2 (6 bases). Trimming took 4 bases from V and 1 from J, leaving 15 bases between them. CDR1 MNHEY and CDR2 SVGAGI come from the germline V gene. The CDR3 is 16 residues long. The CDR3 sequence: CASSSFARGGTDTQYF. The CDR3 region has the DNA TGTGCCAGCAGTTCGTTCGCGCGGGGAGGCACAGATACGCAGTATTTT.

The chain's CDR3 is CASSYLNPGPYTF. The CDR3 region has the DNA TGTGCCAGCAGTTACTTGAATCCAGGTCCCTACACCTTC. V usage is TRBV6-2 or TRBV6-3 and J usage is TRBJ1-2; D gene unclear. The V and J ends lost 1 base and 10 bases respectively, with 13 bases between them. Germline V gives CDR1 MNHEY, CDR2 SVGEGT. There are 13 residues in the CDR3.

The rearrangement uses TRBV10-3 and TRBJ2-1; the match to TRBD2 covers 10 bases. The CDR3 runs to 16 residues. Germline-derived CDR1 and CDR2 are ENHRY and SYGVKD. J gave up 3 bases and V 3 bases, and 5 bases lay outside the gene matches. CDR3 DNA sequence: TGTGCCATCAGTGACTCGCTAGCGGGGGACTACAATGAGCAGTTCTTC. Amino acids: CAISDSLAGDYNEQFF.

CDR3 nucleotides: TGCGCCAGCAATCGGGTCTCTGGGGCCAACGTCCTGACTTTC. It is translated as CASNRVSGANVLTF. V is TRBV5-1 and J is TRBJ2-6; D unclear. The germline gives CDR1 SGHRS, CDR2 YFSETQ. The V end was cut by 6 bases, the J end by 0 bases, with 7 bases between. CDR3 size: 14 residues.

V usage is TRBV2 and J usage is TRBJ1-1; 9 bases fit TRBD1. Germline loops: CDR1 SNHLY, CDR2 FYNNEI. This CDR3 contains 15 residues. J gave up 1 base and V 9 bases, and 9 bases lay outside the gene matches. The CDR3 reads CARTTGGAGNTEAFF. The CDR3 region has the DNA TGTGCCAGAACGACAGGGGGTGCCGGGAACACTGAAGCTTTCTTT.

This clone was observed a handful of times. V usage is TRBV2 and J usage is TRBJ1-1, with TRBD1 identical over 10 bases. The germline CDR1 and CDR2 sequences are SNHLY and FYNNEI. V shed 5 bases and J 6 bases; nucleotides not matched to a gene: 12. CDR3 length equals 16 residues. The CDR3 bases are TGTGCCAGCAGTCCTCGGGACAGGGGAGGTTTCGCTGAAGCTTTCTTT. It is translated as CASSPRDRGGFAEAFF.

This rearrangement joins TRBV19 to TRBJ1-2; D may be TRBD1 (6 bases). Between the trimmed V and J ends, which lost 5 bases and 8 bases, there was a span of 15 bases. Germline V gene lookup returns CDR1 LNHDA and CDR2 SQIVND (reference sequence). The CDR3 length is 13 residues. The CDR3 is CASSVIQGWGYTF. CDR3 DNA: TGTGCCAGTAGTGTTATACAGGGCTGGGGCTACACCTTC. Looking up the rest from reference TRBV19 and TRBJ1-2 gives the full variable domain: DGGITQSPKYLFRKEGQNVTLSCEQNLNHDAMYWYRQDPGQGLRLIYYSQIVNDFQKGDIAEGYSVSREKKESFPLTVTSAQKNPTAFYLCASSVIQGWGYTFGSGTRLTVV.

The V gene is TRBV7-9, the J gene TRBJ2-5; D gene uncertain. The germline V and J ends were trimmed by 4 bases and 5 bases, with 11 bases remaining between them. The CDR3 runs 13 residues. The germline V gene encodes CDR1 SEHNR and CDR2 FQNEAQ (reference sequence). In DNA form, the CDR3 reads TGTGCCAGCAGCTCAGGTTCTGGGGAGACCCAGTACTTC. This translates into CASSSGSGETQYF.

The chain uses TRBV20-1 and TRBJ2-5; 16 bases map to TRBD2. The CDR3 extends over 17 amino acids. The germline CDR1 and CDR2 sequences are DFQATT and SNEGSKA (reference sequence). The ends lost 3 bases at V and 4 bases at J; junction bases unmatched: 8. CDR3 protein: CSASSRGLAGGPETQYF. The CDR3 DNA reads TGCAGTGCTAGTTCTCGGGGACTAGCGGGAGGGCCAGAGACCCAGTACTTC.

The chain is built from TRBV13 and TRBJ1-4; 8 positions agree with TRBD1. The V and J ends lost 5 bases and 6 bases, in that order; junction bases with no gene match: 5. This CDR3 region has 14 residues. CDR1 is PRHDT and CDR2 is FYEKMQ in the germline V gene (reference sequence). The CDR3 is CASSVQGGYEKLFF. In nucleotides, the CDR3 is TGTGCCAGCAGCGTACAGGGGGGCTATGAAAAACTGTTTTTT.

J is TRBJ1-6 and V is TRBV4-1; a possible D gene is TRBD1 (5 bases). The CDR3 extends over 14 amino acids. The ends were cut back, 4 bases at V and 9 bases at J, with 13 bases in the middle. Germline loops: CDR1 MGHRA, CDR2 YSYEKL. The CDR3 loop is CASSPPGLISPLHF. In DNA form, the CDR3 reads TGCGCCAGCAGCCCTCCGGGACTTATTTCACCCCTCCACTTT.

CDR3 nucleotide sequence: TGTGCCAGCAGTTACCGGCTAGCGGGGGAGACCCAGTACTTC. This encodes CASSYRLAGETQYF. The V call is TRBV6-5, the J call TRBJ2-5; 9 bases are a match to TRBD2. Germline trimming cut 2 bases from V and 5 bases from J; bases unmatched to any gene: 3. Germline CDR1 and CDR2: MNHEY and SVGAGI. The CDR3 has 14 residues.

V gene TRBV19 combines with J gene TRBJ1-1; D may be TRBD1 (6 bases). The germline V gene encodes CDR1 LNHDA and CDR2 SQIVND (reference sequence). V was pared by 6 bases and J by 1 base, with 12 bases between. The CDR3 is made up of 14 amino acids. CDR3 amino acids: CASSISRGNTEAFF. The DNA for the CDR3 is TGTGCCAGTAGCATAAGCAGGGGGAACACTGAAGCTTTCTTT.

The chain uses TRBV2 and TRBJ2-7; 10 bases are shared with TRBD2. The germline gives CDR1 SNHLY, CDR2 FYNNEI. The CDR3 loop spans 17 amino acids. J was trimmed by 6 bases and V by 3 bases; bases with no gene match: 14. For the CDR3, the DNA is TGTGCCAGCAGTGACCCAAAGCTACTAGCGGGAATTGCCGAGCAGTACTTC. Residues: CASSDPKLLAGIAEQYF.

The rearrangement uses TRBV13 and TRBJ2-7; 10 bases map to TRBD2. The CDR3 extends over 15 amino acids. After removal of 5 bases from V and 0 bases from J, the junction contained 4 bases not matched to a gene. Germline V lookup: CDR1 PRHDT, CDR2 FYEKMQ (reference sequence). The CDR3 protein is CASSHQRGGSYEQYF. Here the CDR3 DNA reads TGTGCCAGCAGCCACCAGCGGGGGGGCTCCTACGAGCAGTACTTC.

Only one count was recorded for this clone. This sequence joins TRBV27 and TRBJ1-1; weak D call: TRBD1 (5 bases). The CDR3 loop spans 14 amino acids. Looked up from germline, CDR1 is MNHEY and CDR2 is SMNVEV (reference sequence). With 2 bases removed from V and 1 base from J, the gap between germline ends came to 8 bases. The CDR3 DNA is TGTGCCAGCAGTTTAGCCGGACAGAACACTGAAGCTTTCTTT. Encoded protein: CASSLAGQNTEAFF.

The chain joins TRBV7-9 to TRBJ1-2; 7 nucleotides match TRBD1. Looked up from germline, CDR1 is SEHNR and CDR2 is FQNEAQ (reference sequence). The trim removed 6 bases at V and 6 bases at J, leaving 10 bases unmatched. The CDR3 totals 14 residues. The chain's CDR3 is CASSRRGKADGYTF. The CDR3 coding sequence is TGTGCCAGCAGTCGCAGGGGGAAAGCGGATGGCTACACCTTC.